This T cell receptor (beta chain) is drawn from a study of regulatory T cells in long-lasting Graves disease. Overall study findings and caveats: Whereas roughly 1,000 public clonotypes were shared by new patients, persistent patients shared more, at 2,741. The small sample size may have reduced accuracy.

This clonotype was seen at least ten times. Its specificity is unknown. Time point indicated: newly diagnosed GD, antithyroid drugs for less than 3 months. The authors made the TCR library using RNA they extracted from PBMCs. Patients of an endocrinology department in Xi'an, China, were included. Collection of peripheral blood (nine milliliters) was done using EDTA tubes. The trim removed 5 bases at V and 0 bases at J, leaving 4 bases unmatched. Per the germline V gene, CDR1 is SEHNR and CDR2 is FQNEAQ (reference sequence). This CDR3 is built from 14 residues. Building the TCR beta libraries relied on iRepertoire HTBI primers, and CDR3 regions underwent Arm-PCR. TCRdb itself ran the multiplex PCR reads through MiXCR, one entry per CDR3 protein. The sample holds some 250,000 distinct CDR3 sequences, approximately 20% seen once.

The chain couples TRBV7-9 to TRBJ2-7; 7 nucleotides line up with TRBD1. This clonotype was obtained from a female donor with Graves disease. The specimen comprised peripheral blood mononuclear cells (PBMCs), sampled at new diagnosis, from a patient treated with antithyroid drugs. For the CDR3, the DNA is TGTGCCAGCAGCCCGGGACAGAGCTCCTACGAGCAGTACTTC. Its protein product is CASSPGQSSYEQYF.